The 14 T cell receptor beta chains below come from one sample, sequenced in a study of T cell repertoires in aging, cancer and after chemotherapy. TCR beta rearrangements were amplified from peripheral blood genomic DNA. A mixed TRB-A/B primer pool amplified rearranged TRB by multiplex touch-down PCR. TCRdb redid the calling of the multiplex PCR reads with MiXCR, one entry per CDR3 protein. The sample consists of roughly 2,100 distinct CDR3 sequences, around 26% of them appearing once. The sample taken for sequencing was blood. The receptors stem from a human donor in good health.

This clonotype is medium-sized by share. The rearrangement joins TRBV18 to TRBJ2-7; D not certain. Germline CDR1 is KGHSH and CDR2 is LQKENI. The germline V and J ends were trimmed by 4 bases and 5 bases, with 18 bases remaining between them. The CDR3 sequence is 15 residues long. The CDR3 here is CASSLRQTSTHEQYF. CDR3 DNA: TGTGCCAGCTCACTGAGACAAACCTCCACCCACGAGCAGTACTTC. The full variable domain, its missing parts supplied by reference TRBV18 and TRBJ2-7, is NAGVMQNPRHLVRRRGQEARLRCSPMKGHSHVYWYRQLPEEGLKFMVYLQKENIIDESGMPKERFSAEFPKEGPSILRIQQVVRGDSAAYFCASSLRQTSTHEQYFGPGTRLTVT.

J is TRBJ2-5 and V is TRBV20-1, with D perhaps matching TRBD1 (6 bases). Deletions cut 3 bases from V and 5 bases from J, with 16 bases between. Looked up from germline, CDR1 is DFQATT and CDR2 is SNEGSKA (reference sequence). The CDR3 extends over 14 amino acids. CDR3 sequence: CSARTGQVGETQYF. The CDR3 nucleotides are TGCAGTGCTAGGACAGGACAAGTCGGGGAGACCCAGTACTTC.

This clonotype is large by share. This sequence joins TRBV19 and TRBJ2-3; 14 nucleotides line up with TRBD2. CDR3 length equals 16 residues. Germline V gives CDR1 LNHDA, CDR2 SQIVND (reference sequence). J gave up 1 base and V 3 bases, and 0 bases lay outside the gene matches. The CDR3 region has the DNA TGTGCCAGTAGTATGGGACTAGCGGGAGGCACAGATACGCAGTATTTT. Its protein is CASSMGLAGGTDTQYF.

In its sample, this clonotype was seen a few times. The chain has TRBV7-9 and TRBJ2-3; TRBD2 agrees at 9 bases. Trimming removed 5 bases from V and 3 bases from J; junction bases left unmatched: 9. Germline assignment: CDR1 SEHNR and CDR2 FQNEAQ (reference sequence). The CDR3 totals 16 residues. Here the CDR3 reads CASSLYASGATDTQYF. The CDR3 nucleotides are TGTGCCAGCAGCCTCTACGCTAGCGGGGCGACAGATACGCAGTATTTT.

The chain combines TRBV18 with TRBJ2-2; 14 positions match TRBD2. The CDR3 loop spans 19 amino acids. From germline, CDR1 is KGHSH and CDR2 LQKENI. Trimming cost V 4 bases and J 5 bases; bases outside gene matches: 12. CDR3 sequence reads: CASSRDRTSGGRETGELFF. The CDR3 DNA is TGTGCCAGCTCACGGGACCGGACTAGCGGGGGGCGAGAGACCGGGGAGCTGTTTTTT.

V gene TRBV6-4 combines with J gene TRBJ1-4; D not certain. There are 13 residues in the CDR3. Trimming removed 5 bases from V and 8 bases from J, with 12 bases in between. The V gene's germline CDR1 is MRHNA and CDR2 SNTAGT. CDR3 sequence: CASSISQEEKLFF. The CDR3 DNA reads TGTGCCAGCAGTATCTCGCAGGAGGAAAAACTGTTTTTT.

This clonotype was seen more than once but under ten times. The chain combines TRBV4-3 with TRBJ2-3, with a weak D call TRBD1 (6 bases). V lost 4 bases and J 2 bases, leaving 13 bases between the germline ends. The CDR3 covers 15 residues. Germline V gene lookup returns CDR1 LGHNA and CDR2 YSLEER. CDR3 in amino acids: CASSPRGGATDTQYF. For the CDR3, the DNA is TGCGCCAGCAGCCCCAGGGGCGGAGCCACAGATACGCAGTATTTT.

This chain joins TRBV4-2 and TRBJ2-1, with 8 bases fitting TRBD2. The CDR3 sequence is 17 residues long. V lost 0 bases, J lost 4 bases, and 8 bases stayed unmatched. Germline CDR1 reads LGHNA; CDR2 reads YNFKEQ. Here the CDR3 DNA reads TGTGCCAGCAGCCAAGAGGCGGGACTAGATTCTTACAATGAGCAGTTCTTC. Protein sequence: CASSQEAGLDSYNEQFF.

This clonotype was detected a few times. The DNA of the CDR3 is TGTGCCAGCAGTGACGGGGCAGGGGTTACAGATACGCAGTATTTT. Its protein is CASSDGAGVTDTQYF. The gene calls are TRBV2 and TRBJ2-3, with D perhaps matching TRBD1 (6 bases). Germline CDR1 is SNHLY and CDR2 is FYNNEI. Trimming stripped 3 bases from V and 3 bases from J, with 13 bases between. The CDR3 spans 15 residues.

This clonotype is medium-sized. V gene TRBV6-2 or TRBV6-3 combines with J gene TRBJ2-7; no clear D. Germline V gene sequence: CDR1 MNHEY, CDR2 SVGEGT. Trimming removed 5 bases at V and 2 bases at J, with 10 bases between. The CDR3 spans 13 residues. The CDR3 here is CASSPTDTYEQYF. As DNA, the CDR3 is TGTGCCAGCAGTCCGACCGACACCTACGAGCAGTACTTC.

The chain couples TRBV7-2 to TRBJ2-5; D gene uncertain. This CDR3 contains 15 residues. The germline V gene encodes CDR1 SGHTA and CDR2 FQGNSA. V was clipped by 1 base and J by 5 bases, with 14 bases between them. The CDR3 region has the DNA TGTGCCAGCAGCTTAGGAGTAGGCAGGTGGGAGACCCAGTACTTC. It translates to CASSLGVGRWETQYF.

This clonotype qualifies as medium-sized (0.01 to 0.1%). This chain uses TRBV27 with TRBJ1-1; a weak D match, TRBD1 (5 bases). The CDR3 spans 16 residues. The V gene lost 6 bases and the J gene lost 5 bases, with 22 bases spanning the gap. The germline V gene encodes CDR1 MNHEY and CDR2 SMNVEV (reference sequence). CDR3 region: CASSPIRRRGETEAFF. The CDR3 DNA reads TGTGCCAGCAGCCCCATCAGGCGGCGAGGGGAGACTGAAGCTTTCTTT.

Within the sample, this clonotype is medium-sized. The chain carries TRBV19 and TRBJ2-5; 8 bases map to TRBD2. The length of the CDR3 is 15 residues. Germline V gene sequence: CDR1 LNHDA, CDR2 SQIVND (reference sequence). J gave up 5 bases and V 4 bases, and 9 bases lay outside the gene matches. The CDR3 loop is CASSKTGRGEETQYF. CDR3 DNA: TGTGCCAGTAGTAAAACAGGGCGGGGGGAGGAGACCCAGTACTTC.

This clonotype is medium-sized within its sample. The chain employs TRBV27 and TRBJ2-1; 8 bases map to TRBD2. V was pared by 3 bases and J by 4 bases, with 5 bases of the junction left unmatched. CDR3 length: 15 residues. Germline values: CDR1 MNHEY, CDR2 SMNVEV (reference sequence). CDR3 nucleotide sequence: TGTGCCAGCAGTTTCTATCCGGGGGGGTACAATGAGCAGTTCTTC. It yields the protein CASSFYPGGYNEQFF.